This TCR beta chain was observed in a study of STAT3 mutations in large granular lymphocyte leukemia. Broader study findings: TCR clonotype switching after therapy occurred in about 30% of the 18 patients. At least one immunodominant TCR beta clonotype appeared in every T-cell large granular lymphocyte leukemia patient.

Trimming removed 6 bases at V and 11 bases at J, with 17 bases between. The CDR3 runs to 13 residues. Germline V gene data show CDR1 as SEHNR and CDR2 as FQNEAQ (reference sequence). Each sample's TCRbeta library yielded on average approximately 41,000 productive templates. Generated by immunoSEQ multiplex PCR, the TCRdb table keeps only in-frame clones and is missing some. The data hold about 40,000 clones, with roughly 88% observed a single time. Turning to this clone: Its specificity is not known.

This TCR was sampled from a human donor with T large granular lymphocyte leukemia. Some clones in this sample may be carry-over from other donors' samples. Sequences were obtained from PBMCs. V gene TRBV7-9 combines with J gene TRBJ2-1; D is uncertain. The CDR3 is CASRGVAKVKQFF. In DNA form, the CDR3 reads TGTGCCAGCAGAGGTGTGGCTAAAGTTAAGCAGTTCTTC.